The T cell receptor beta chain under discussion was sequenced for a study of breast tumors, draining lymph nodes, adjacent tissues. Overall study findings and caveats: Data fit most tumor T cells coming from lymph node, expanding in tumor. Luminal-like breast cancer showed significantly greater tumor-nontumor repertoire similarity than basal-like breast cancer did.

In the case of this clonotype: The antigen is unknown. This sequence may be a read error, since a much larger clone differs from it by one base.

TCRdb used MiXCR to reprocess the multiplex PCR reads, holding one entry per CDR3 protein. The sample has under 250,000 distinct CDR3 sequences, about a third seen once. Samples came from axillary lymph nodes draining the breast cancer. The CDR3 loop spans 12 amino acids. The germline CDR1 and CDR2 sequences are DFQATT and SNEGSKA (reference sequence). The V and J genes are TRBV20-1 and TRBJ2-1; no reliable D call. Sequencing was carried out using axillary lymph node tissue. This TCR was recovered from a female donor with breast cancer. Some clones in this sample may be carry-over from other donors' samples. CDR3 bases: TGCAGTGCTAGAGATAACTCTAATGAGCAGTCCTTC. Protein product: CSARDNSNEQSF.